This T cell receptor (beta chain) was obtained from a study of T-cell reconstitution after alpha-beta-depleted transplantation in children. Germline V gene sequence: CDR1 MNHEY, CDR2 SMNVEV (reference sequence). This CDR3 region has 20 residues. V dropped 4 bases and J dropped 6; count of bases not matched to a gene: 19. Unique molecular identifiers were incorporated during preparation of the TCRbeta library. In TCRdb, the PCR reads were re-called with MiXCR into one record per CDR3 protein. This table holds about 200,000 distinct CDR3 sequences, approximately 17% found once. The TCR comes from a male patient aged 2-15 years who had a stem cell transplant for acute lymphoblastic leukemia, so the T cells may come from the graft donor. The sequencing used PBMCs, mostly from graft donor cells, collected 360 days after TCRalphabeta/CD19-depleted stem cell transplant. V gene TRBV27 combines with J gene TRBJ2-1; 12 bases map to TRBD2. The DNA of the CDR3 is TGTGCCAGCAGTTCCCTCCTAGCGGGGGGGCCTTTGTCGGGACCCAATGAGCAGTTCTTC. It is translated as CASSSLLAGGPLSGPNEQFF.